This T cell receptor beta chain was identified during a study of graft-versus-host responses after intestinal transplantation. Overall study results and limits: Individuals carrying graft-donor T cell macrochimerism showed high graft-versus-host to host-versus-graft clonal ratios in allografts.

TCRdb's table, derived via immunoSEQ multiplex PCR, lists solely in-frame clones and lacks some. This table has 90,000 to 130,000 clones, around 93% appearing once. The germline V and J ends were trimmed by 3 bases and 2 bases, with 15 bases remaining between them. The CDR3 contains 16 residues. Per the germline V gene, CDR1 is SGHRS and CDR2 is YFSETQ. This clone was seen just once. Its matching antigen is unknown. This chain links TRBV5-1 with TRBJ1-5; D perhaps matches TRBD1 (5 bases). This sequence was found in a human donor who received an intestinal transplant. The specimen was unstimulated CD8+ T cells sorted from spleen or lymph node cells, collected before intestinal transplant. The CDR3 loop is CASSWAGPGGNQPQHF. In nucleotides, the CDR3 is TGCGCCAGCAGCTGGGCAGGGCCGGGGGGCAATCAGCCCCAGCATTTT.